This is a list of T cell receptor beta chains from one sample in a study of T cell responses to AZD1222 COVID-19 vaccine. The method was immunoSEQ multiplex PCR; TCRdb's version includes in-frame clones alone and lacks a portion of them. Of roughly 100,000 clones detected, 80% to 85% appear once; the ten largest clones hold over 15%. Sequencing was performed on peripheral blood, taken on day 0 of AZD1222 vaccination. The receptors come from an adult in good health. CDR3s include the opening cysteine and the closing phenylalanine or tryptophan. A D gene is named only where the DNA matches it firmly.

>.|TRBV28|TRBJ1-2
CASRTGGNYGYTF
>.|TRBV21-1|TRBJ1-1
CASSKGGGNIEAFF
>TRBD2|TRBV27|TRBJ2-3
CASRPGLAGLTQYF
>.|TRBV24-1|TRBJ2-7
CATQLSMGYEQYF
>.|TRBV11-3|TRBJ1-1
CASSPFLRAEAFF
>TRBD2|TRBV30|TRBJ2-5
CAWGLAGGETQYF
>.|TRBV18|TRBJ2-1
CASSLDLGDEQFF
>.|TRBV5-1|TRBJ2-4
CASSLDQNIQYF
>.|TRBV7-8|TRBJ1-2
CASSLGQSYGYTF
>.|TRBV28|TRBJ1-4
CASSLTGGRYEKLFF
>.|TRBV3-1/TRBV3-2|TRBJ1-2
CASSPGPWDYGYTF
>TRBD2|TRBV5-1|TRBJ2-1
CASSLVASGYDEQFF
>.|TRBV2|TRBJ2-2
CASSEAAPGELFF
>.|TRBV6-2/TRBV6-3|TRBJ1-1
CASSSPGAVNTEAFF
>.|TRBV6-5|TRBJ1-5
CASRNTGNSNQPQHF
>TRBD1|TRBV7-9|TRBJ1-6
CASSFDRAGRSPLHF
>TRBD1|TRBV2|TRBJ1-2
CASSEGGQGYGYTF
>.|TRBV28|TRBJ2-2
CATPGESNTGELFF
>TRBD1|TRBV4-1|TRBJ2-5
CASSQDPGTDQETQYF
>.|TRBV6-5|TRBJ1-2
CASSPGGVYGYTF
>TRBD1|TRBV5-6|TRBJ1-1
CASSLRARGLVDTEAFF
>TRBD2|TRBV28|TRBJ2-5
CASSLSGTSGRGYQETQYF
>TRBD1|TRBV4-1|TRBJ1-4
CASSPDRVNEKLFF
>TRBD1|TRBV27|TRBJ1-5
CASSLLGQDQPQHF
>.|TRBV5-6|TRBJ2-1
CASSLYVGEQFF
>.|TRBV19|TRBJ1-6
CASSIVADRLSRSPLHF
>.|TRBV28|TRBJ2-6
CASSLVGSRGANVLTF
>.|TRBV5-6|TRBJ2-6
CASSYGSGANVLTF
>.|TRBV11-3|TRBJ1-3
CASSLDGTGNTIYF